These T cell receptor beta chains were read from a single sample in a study of blood T cell repertoires in COVID-19. Method: immunoSEQ multiplex PCR; TCRdb's copy keeps in-frame clones and lacks some. The sample holds roughly 140,000 clones; around four fifths are singletons and the top ten take around two fifths. Material for sequencing was peripheral blood. The receptors derive from a human donor in a cohort sampled during active COVID-19. Each CDR3 is given with its conserved first and last residue. A D gene is named only where the DNA matches it firmly. Clone size is stated in some rows and not others, as once, few, many or a class when expanded.

j_gene,v_gene,len,abundance,d_gene,CDR3nt,CDR3aa
TRBJ1-1,TRBV4-2,16,few,-,TGTGCCAGCAGCCAAGTAGCCGCAACCCTGAACACTGAAGCTTTCTTT,CASSQVAATLNTEAFF
TRBJ1-2,TRBV30,13,-,TRBD1,TGTGCCTGGGCGGGACAGGGAATAGCTATGCACACCTTC,CAWAGQGIAMHTF
TRBJ1-6,TRBV5-1,13,few,-,TGCGCCAGCGCAGGATGGGCAAATTCACCCCTCCACTTT,CASAGWANSPLHF
TRBJ1-3,TRBV6-5,14,-,-,TGTGCCAGCAGCACCAACTACCCCGGAAACACCATATATTTT,CASSTNYPGNTIYF
TRBJ1-5,TRBV7-8,16,-,-,TGTGCCAGCAGCCCCACGAGGACAGATAGCAATCAGCCCCAGCATTTT,CASSPTRTDSNQPQHF
TRBJ2-5,TRBV6-5,15,-,-,TGTGCCAGCAGGGGAATGGGCCCAGCGGGAGAGACCCAGTACTTC,CASRGMGPAGETQYF
TRBJ1-4,TRBV3-1/TRBV3-2,12,-,-,TGTGCCAGCAGCCAAGATAGTGAAAAACTGTTTTTT,CASSQDSEKLFF
TRBJ2-7,TRBV9,15,-,-,TGTGCCAGCAGCGTAGAAGCCTCAAACTCGGGCGAGCAGTACTTC,CASSVEASNSGEQYF
TRBJ1-5,TRBV7-9,15,-,-,TGTGCCAGCAGCGAGGGCGTTTATAGCAATCAGCCCCAGCATTTT,CASSEGVYSNQPQHF
TRBJ1-2,TRBV5-1,14,-,-,TGCGCCAGCAGCTTGGATGCCCCTCCGGGTGGCTACACCTTC,CASSLDAPPGGYTF
TRBJ1-3,TRBV4-3,16,once,-,TGCGCCAGCAGCCAAGCTGACACTGACTCTGGAAACACCATATATTTT,CASSQADTDSGNTIYF
TRBJ1-4,TRBV5-1,16,-,TRBD1,TGCGCCAGCAGCTTGGCCTCGGGCAGGGGGGTAGAAAAACTGTTTTTT,CASSLASGRGVEKLFF
TRBJ2-3,TRBV19,15,-,-,TGTGCCAGTAAGCGGACGGTTTCTAGCACAGATACGCAGTATTTT,CASKRTVSSTDTQYF
TRBJ2-1,TRBV7-2,17,-,TRBD2,TGTGCCAGCAGCTTAGCTGCTAGCGGGGGGGGGTACAATGAGCAGTTCTTC,CASSLAASGGGYNEQFF
TRBJ2-5,TRBV10-2,13,-,-,TGCGCCAGCCTGGGACTGCCGGGAGAGGCCCAGTACTTC,CASLGLPGEAQYF
TRBJ1-5,TRBV4-1,20,once,TRBD1,TGCGCCAGCAGCCAACTTCTTCCGGACAGGGCCCACCGCAATAATCAGCCCCAGCATTTT,CASSQLLPDRAHRNNQPQHF
TRBJ1-3,TRBV5-1,15,once,-,TGCGCCAGCAGCCATGGAGGGGGGGCTGGAAACACCATATATTTT,CASSHGGGAGNTIYF
TRBJ2-7,TRBV7-2,14,-,TRBD2,TGTGCCAGCAGTAACCGGGGAGGGAGGAACGAGCAGTACTTC,CASSNRGGRNEQYF
TRBJ2-3,TRBV7-2,17,-,TRBD2,TGTGCCAGCAGCCCCCGGCTAGCGGGGGGAAGCCAAAATACGCAGTATTTT,CASSPRLAGGSQNTQYF
TRBJ1-1,TRBV6-2/TRBV6-3,15,once,-,TGTGCCAGCAGTTACTCGGTACACATGAACACTGAAGCTTTCTTT,CASSYSVHMNTEAFF
TRBJ1-5,TRBV6-6,13,-,-,TGTGCCAGTTCCCCACGTGGAGAACAGCCCCAGCATTTT,CASSPRGEQPQHF
TRBJ2-1,TRBV10-1,15,-,TRBD2,TGCGCCAGCAGTGAGCTAGCGGGGGGCTACAATGAGCAGTTCTTC,CASSELAGGYNEQFF
TRBJ1-5,TRBV19,14,-,TRBD1,TGTGCCAGAGCCGGGACAGGGCGCAATCAGCCCCAGCATTTT,CARAGTGRNQPQHF
TRBJ1-4,TRBV19,14,once,TRBD1,TGTGCCAGTAGTACGGGACAGGGCGGTGAAAAACTGTTTTTT,CASSTGQGGEKLFF
TRBJ2-2,TRBV7-8,16,-,TRBD2,TGTGCCAGCAGCTTGGTACCCGGGGGGAGCACCGGGGAGCTGTTTTTT,CASSLVPGGSTGELFF
TRBJ1-1,TRBV7-9,16,-,TRBD1,TGTGCCAGCAGCTTAGTAATTGGGCAGGGGGCGGCTGAAGCTTTCTTT,CASSLVIGQGAAEAFF
TRBJ1-1,TRBV11-2,12,-,-,TGTGCCAGCAGCTACCCCCCAGGTGAAGCTTTCTTT,CASSYPPGEAFF
TRBJ2-3,TRBV7-2,15,-,-,TGTGCCAGCAGCCGCCCGGGACTCAGCACAGATACGCAGTATTTT,CASSRPGLSTDTQYF
TRBJ1-1,TRBV3-1/TRBV3-2,14,-,-,TGTGCCAGCAGCCAAGCTACGGGAGGGACTGAAGCTTTCTTT,CASSQATGGTEAFF
TRBJ2-1,TRBV11-3,18,once,TRBD2,TGTGCCAGCAGCCCCCGCGGGGGGACTAGCGCCGCCAATGCGGAGCAGTTCTTC,CASSPRGGTSAANAEQFF
TRBJ2-5,TRBV23-1,13,-,TRBD1,TGCGCCAGCAGTCGCAGGGGGCCAGAGACCCAGTACTTC,CASSRRGPETQYF
TRBJ1-5,TRBV6-5,15,-,-,TGTGCCAGCAGCCCCTGGGGGGATAGCAATCAGCCCCAGCATTTT,CASSPWGDSNQPQHF
TRBJ2-7,TRBV11-1,13,-,TRBD2,TGTGCCAGCAGCGTCGGGACTAGGGACGAGCAGTACTTC,CASSVGTRDEQYF
TRBJ2-5,TRBV6-6,13,-,-,TGTGCCCACCGCCTAGGGAGCCAAGAGACCCAGTACTTC,CAHRLGSQETQYF
TRBJ2-7,TRBV7-9,16,-,TRBD1,TGTGCCAGCAGCCGAACCGGGACAGGGTCATCCCCCGAGCAGTACTTC,CASSRTGTGSSPEQYF
TRBJ2-1,TRBV19,11,-,-,TGTGCCAGTGGAGCTAGGAATGAGCAGTTCTTC,CASGARNEQFF
TRBJ1-3,TRBV6-2/TRBV6-3,14,-,-,TGTGCCAGCAGTTACGGCCCATCTGGAAACACCATATATTTT,CASSYGPSGNTIYF
TRBJ1-2,TRBV7-8,16,-,TRBD1,TGTGCCAGCAGCTTAGCAACTACCGGGACAGCCTATGGCTACACCTTC,CASSLATTGTAYGYTF